Listed here are 16 T cell receptor beta chains from one sample, sequenced in a study of regulatory T cells in long-lasting Graves disease. Sample time point: persistent/refractory GD, antithyroid drugs over 5 years with positive TRAb. Isolated PBMC RNA provided the starting material for the TCR library. Sequencing libraries for TCR beta were prepared with iRepertoire HTBI primers and Arm-PCR of CDR3 regions. In TCRdb, the multiplex PCR reads were re-called with MiXCR into one record per CDR3 protein. This sample has 650,000 to 700,000 distinct CDR3 sequences, with 30% found just once. Here the sequenced sample was peripheral blood mononuclear cells (PBMCs), taken when the disease was refractory, from a patient treated with antithyroid drugs. These TCRs come from a female donor with Graves disease.

Only a few counts were recorded for this clonotype. The DNA of the CDR3 is TGTGCCAGCAGCCAAGAACTTACCCCGGTTGAAGCTTTCTTT. It translates to CASSQELTPVEAFF. This chain links TRBV3-1 with TRBJ1-1; D is ambiguous. In germline, CDR1 is LGHDT, CDR2 YNNKEL (reference sequence). This CDR3 has 14 residues. The V end was cut by 0 bases, the J end by 7 bases, with 12 bases between.

This sequence joins TRBV6-1 and TRBJ2-1; D gene unclear. Trimming removed 2 bases from V and 5 bases from J, with 13 bases in between. There are 15 residues in the CDR3. CDR1 and CDR2 (germline): MNHNS, SASEGT. This CDR3 reads CASSELAGLNNEQFF. DNA of the CDR3: TGTGCCAGCAGTGAACTTGCCGGGCTGAACAATGAGCAGTTCTTC.

V and J are TRBV6-1 and TRBJ1-1, with a weak D call TRBD1 (5 bases). Germline CDR1 MNHNS, CDR2 SASEGT. Trimming took off 4 bases at V and 2 bases at J, with 8 bases between the two ends. The CDR3 sequence is 13 residues long. The CDR3 reads CASSGDYNTEAFF. In DNA, the CDR3 is TGTGCCAGCAGTGGGGACTATAACACTGAAGCTTTCTTT.

This clonotype was recorded at least ten times. The chain links TRBV2 to TRBJ1-6; D might be TRBD1 (6 bases). This CDR3 spans 14 amino acids. Germline CDR1 reads SNHLY; CDR2 reads FYNNEI. Trimming stripped 3 bases from V and 9 bases from J, with 12 bases between. The DNA for the CDR3 is TGTGCCAGCAGTGATTCCAGGGGTGGTTCACCCCTCCACTTT. Its translation: CASSDSRGGSPLHF.

This clonotype occurred many times. V is TRBV7-9 and J is TRBJ2-7, with no clear D. Trimming stripped 7 bases from V and 3 bases from J, with 10 bases between. The CDR3 runs to 12 residues. Per the germline V gene, CDR1 is SEHNR and CDR2 is FQNEAQ (reference sequence). The CDR3 protein is CASTLSSYEQYF. In DNA, the CDR3 is TGTGCCAGCACCCTCTCCAGCTACGAGCAGTACTTC.

This clonotype has more than one count but fewer than ten. The chain uses TRBV7-9 and TRBJ1-4; the D is unclear. Germline lookup yields CDR1 SEHNR and CDR2 FQNEAQ (reference sequence). The CDR3 is 13 residues long. The germline V and J ends were trimmed by 11 bases and 8 bases, with 18 bases remaining between them. The CDR3 DNA sequence: TGTGCCGGTGAGGGAGGAGGTCAAGAAAAACTGTTTTTT. This gives the protein CAGEGGGQEKLFF. Supplemented by reference TRBV7-9 and TRBJ1-4, the full variable domain reads DTGVSQNPRHKITKRGQNVTFRCDPISEHNRLYWYRQTLGQGPEFLTYFQNEAQLEKSRLLSDRFSAERPKGSFSTLEIQRTEQGDSAMYLCAGEGGGQEKLFFGSGTQLSVL.

At least ten counts were recorded for this clonotype. The V and J genes are TRBV29-1 and TRBJ2-7; 9 nucleotides agree with TRBD1. The CDR3 sequence is 13 residues long. With 1 base clipped from V and 2 bases from J, the junction kept 0 bases outside the gene matches. In germline, CDR1 is SQVTM, CDR2 ANQGSEA. CDR3 in amino acids: CSVEGTGAYEQYF. The CDR3 nucleotides are TGCAGCGTTGAAGGGACAGGGGCCTACGAGCAGTACTTC.

Notes on this clonotype: Germline is not matched at one junction end, which may reflect a read error. The genes are TRBV6-1 and TRBJ2-5; 8 bases fit TRBD2. The CDR3 runs to 14 residues. Germline lookup yields CDR1 MNHNS and CDR2 SASEGT. Here the CDR3 DNA reads TGTGCCAGCAGTGGACGGGGGGGGCAAGAGAGCCAGTACTTC. Its translation is CASSGRGGQESQYF.

In its sample, this clonotype was seen a few times. The chain employs TRBV30 and TRBJ2-5; D is possibly TRBD1 (6 bases). V was pared by 1 base and J by 5 bases, with 11 bases between. The CDR3 covers 13 residues. Germline V gives CDR1 GTSNPN, CDR2 SVGIG (reference sequence). CDR3 sequence: CAWSAQGGETQYF. The CDR3 DNA sequence: TGTGCCTGGAGTGCACAGGGCGGGGAGACCCAGTACTTC.

This clonotype has only a few counts. This rearrangement joins TRBV19 to TRBJ1-5, with D unclear. The V gene lost 5 bases and the J gene lost 6 bases, with 11 bases spanning the gap. The CDR3 covers 13 residues. The germline gives CDR1 LNHDA, CDR2 SQIVND (reference sequence). The CDR3 sequence is CASSRSTAQPQHF. The DNA for the CDR3 is TGTGCCAGTAGTCGTTCCACGGCTCAGCCCCAGCATTTT.

Note on this clonotype: An end of the junction differs from the germline gene, which may be a read error. V and J are TRBV3-1 and TRBJ1-2; 10 bases fit TRBD1. CDR1 is LGHDT and CDR2 is YNNKEL in the germline V gene (reference sequence). The CDR3 extends over 16 amino acids. CDR3 bases: TGTGCCAGCGGCCAAGTGCGGACAGGGGGTAACTATGGCTACACCTTC. This sequence encodes CASGQVRTGGNYGYTF. Complete variable domain (other parts from reference TRBV3-1 and TRBJ1-2): DTAVSQTPKYLVTQMGNDKSIKCEQNLGHDTMYWYKQDSKKFLKIMFSYNNKELIINETVPNRFSPKSPDKAHLNLHINSLELGDSAVYFCASGQVRTGGNYGYTFGSGTRLTVV.

The V and J genes are TRBV7-9 and TRBJ1-1; 7 bases are a match to TRBD1. Trimming removed 5 bases from V and 0 bases from J; junction bases left unmatched: 9. Germline loops: CDR1 SEHNR, CDR2 FQNEAQ (reference sequence). The CDR3 runs 16 residues. The CDR3 region is CASSQGGGLMNTEAFF. The CDR3 DNA reads as TGTGCCAGCAGCCAAGGAGGGGGCCTCATGAACACTGAAGCTTTCTTT.

This clonotype was seen ten or more times. The chain has TRBV10-1 and TRBJ2-5; a weak D match, TRBD2 (5 bases). Trimming stripped 0 bases from V and 10 bases from J, with 12 bases between. The V gene's germline CDR1 is WNHNN and CDR2 SYGVQD (reference sequence). The CDR3 loop spans 13 amino acids. The CDR3 DNA is TGCGCCAGCAGTGAGTCGATTCCCGGGAACCAGTACTTC. Its translation is CASSESIPGNQYF.

The CDR3 reads CASSPTGAGGSYNEQFF. As DNA, the CDR3 is TGTGCCAGCAGCCCTACCGGGGCTGGGGGCTCCTACAATGAGCAGTTCTTC. The chain links TRBV3-1 to TRBJ2-1; D may correspond to TRBD1 or TRBD2 (5 bases each). CDR3 length equals 17 residues. Germline CDR1 LGHDT, CDR2 YNNKEL (reference sequence). V lost 4 bases and J 0 bases, leaving 16 bases between the germline ends.

The rearrangement joins TRBV30 to TRBJ1-1; 9 bases are shared with TRBD1. Germline V gene data show CDR1 as GTSNPN and CDR2 as SVGIG (reference sequence). V gave up 4 bases and J gave up 4 bases; unmatched junction bases: 10. The CDR3 spans 15 residues. CDR3 nucleotide sequence: TGTGCCTGGATATTGAGATCGGACAGGGGCACTGAAGCTTTCTTT. This gives the protein CAWILRSDRGTEAFF.

The chain recombines TRBV19 with TRBJ2-3; TRBD2 agrees at 11 bases. Per the germline V gene, CDR1 is LNHDA and CDR2 is SQIVND (reference sequence). The CDR3 has 14 residues. V trimming: 6 bases; J trimming: 6 bases; junction bases outside the gene matches: 5. As DNA, the CDR3 is TGTGCCAGTAGCCTGACTAGCGGGGCGGATACGCAGTATTTT. Translating it yields CASSLTSGADTQYF.